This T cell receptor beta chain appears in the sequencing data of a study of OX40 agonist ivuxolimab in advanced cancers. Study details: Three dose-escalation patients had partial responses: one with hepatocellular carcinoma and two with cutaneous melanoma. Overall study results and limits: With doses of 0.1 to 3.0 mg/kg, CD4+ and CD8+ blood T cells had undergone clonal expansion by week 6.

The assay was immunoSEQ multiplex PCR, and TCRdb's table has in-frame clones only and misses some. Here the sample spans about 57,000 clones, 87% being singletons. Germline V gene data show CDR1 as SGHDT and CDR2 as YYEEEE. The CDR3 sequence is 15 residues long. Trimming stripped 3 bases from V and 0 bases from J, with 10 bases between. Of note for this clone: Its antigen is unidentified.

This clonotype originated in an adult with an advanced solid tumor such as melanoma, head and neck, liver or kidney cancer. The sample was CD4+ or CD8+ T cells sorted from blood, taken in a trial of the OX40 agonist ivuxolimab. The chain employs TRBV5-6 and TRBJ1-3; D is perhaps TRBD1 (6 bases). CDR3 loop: CASSSRDTSGNTIYF. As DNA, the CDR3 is TGTGCCAGCAGCTCTCGGGACACCTCTGGAAACACCATATATTTT.